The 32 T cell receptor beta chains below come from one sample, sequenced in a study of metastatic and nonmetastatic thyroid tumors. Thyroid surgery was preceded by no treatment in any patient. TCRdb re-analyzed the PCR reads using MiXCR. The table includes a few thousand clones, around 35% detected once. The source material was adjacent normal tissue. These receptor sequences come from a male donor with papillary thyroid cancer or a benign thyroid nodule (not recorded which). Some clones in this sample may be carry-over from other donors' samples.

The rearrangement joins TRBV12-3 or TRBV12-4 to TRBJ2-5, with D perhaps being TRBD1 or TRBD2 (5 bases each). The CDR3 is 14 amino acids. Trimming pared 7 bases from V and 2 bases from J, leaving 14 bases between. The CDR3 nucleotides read TGTGCCAGCACCAGGGCGGGTAGGCAAGAGACCCAGTACTTC. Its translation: CASTRAGRQETQYF.

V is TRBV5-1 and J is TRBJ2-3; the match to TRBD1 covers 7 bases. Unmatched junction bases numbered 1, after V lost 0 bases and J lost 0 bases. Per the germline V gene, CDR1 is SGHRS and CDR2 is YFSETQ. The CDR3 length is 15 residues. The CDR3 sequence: CASSLDRGSTDTQYF. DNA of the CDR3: TGCGCCAGCAGCTTGGACAGGGGAAGCACAGATACGCAGTATTTT.

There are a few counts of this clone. CDR3 in DNA: TGCAGTGCTAGTGGTGCGGGAGGCACCGAGCAGTACTTC. Protein product: CSASGAGGTEQYF. The chain employs TRBV20-1 and TRBJ2-7, with 8 bases that match TRBD2. V dropped 3 bases and J dropped 6; count of bases not matched to a gene: 7. The CDR3 is 13 amino acids. From germline, CDR1 is DFQATT and CDR2 SNEGSKA (reference sequence).

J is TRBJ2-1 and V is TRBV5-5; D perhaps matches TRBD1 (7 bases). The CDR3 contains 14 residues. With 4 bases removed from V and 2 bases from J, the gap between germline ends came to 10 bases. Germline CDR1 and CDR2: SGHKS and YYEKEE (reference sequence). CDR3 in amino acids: CASSGGTAYNEQFF. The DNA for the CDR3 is TGTGCCAGCAGCGGGGGGACAGCCTACAATGAGCAGTTCTTC.

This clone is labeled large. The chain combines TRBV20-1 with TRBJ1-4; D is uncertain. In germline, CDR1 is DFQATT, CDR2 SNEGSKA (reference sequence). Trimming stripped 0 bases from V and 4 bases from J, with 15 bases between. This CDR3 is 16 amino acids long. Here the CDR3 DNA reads TGCAGTGCTAGAGATCCCCGATACTCGAGTAATGAAAAACTGTTTTTT. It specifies CSARDPRYSSNEKLFF.

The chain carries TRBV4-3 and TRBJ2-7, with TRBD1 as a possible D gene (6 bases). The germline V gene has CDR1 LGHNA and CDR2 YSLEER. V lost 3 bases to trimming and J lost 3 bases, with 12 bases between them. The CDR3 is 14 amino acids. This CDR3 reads CASSHLRDNYEQYF. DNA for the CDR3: TGCGCCAGCAGCCACCTCCGGGACAACTACGAGCAGTACTTC.

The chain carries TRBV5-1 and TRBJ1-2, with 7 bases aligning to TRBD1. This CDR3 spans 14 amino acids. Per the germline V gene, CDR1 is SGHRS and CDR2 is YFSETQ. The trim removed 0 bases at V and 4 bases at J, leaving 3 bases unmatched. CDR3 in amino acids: CASSLVQGSYGYTF. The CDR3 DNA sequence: TGCGCCAGCAGCTTGGTACAGGGGAGCTATGGCTACACCTTC.

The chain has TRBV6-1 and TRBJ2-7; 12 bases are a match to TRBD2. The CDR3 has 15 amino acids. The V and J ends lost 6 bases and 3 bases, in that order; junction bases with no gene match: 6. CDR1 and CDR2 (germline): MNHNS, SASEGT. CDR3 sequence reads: CASRPRLAGVYEQYF. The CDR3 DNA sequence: TGTGCCAGCAGACCACGACTAGCGGGAGTCTACGAGCAGTACTTC.

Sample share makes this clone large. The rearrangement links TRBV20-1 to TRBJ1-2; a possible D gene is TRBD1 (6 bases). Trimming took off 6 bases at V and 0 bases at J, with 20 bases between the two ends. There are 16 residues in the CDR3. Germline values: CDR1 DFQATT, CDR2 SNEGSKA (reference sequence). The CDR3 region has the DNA TGCAGTGCCCTTCACCAAGTGGGGGGGCCTAACTATGGCTACACCTTC. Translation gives CSALHQVGGPNYGYTF.

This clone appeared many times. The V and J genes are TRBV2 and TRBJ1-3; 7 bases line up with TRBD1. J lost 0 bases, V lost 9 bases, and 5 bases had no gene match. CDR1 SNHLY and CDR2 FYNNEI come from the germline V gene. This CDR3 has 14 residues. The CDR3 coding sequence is TGTGCCAGAAATACAGGGGACTCTGGAAACACCATATATTTT. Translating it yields CARNTGDSGNTIYF.

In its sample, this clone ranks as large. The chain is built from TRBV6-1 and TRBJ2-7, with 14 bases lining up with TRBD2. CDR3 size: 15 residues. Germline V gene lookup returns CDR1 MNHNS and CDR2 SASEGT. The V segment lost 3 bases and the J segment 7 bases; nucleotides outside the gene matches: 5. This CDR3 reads CASSEGLAGAGEQYF. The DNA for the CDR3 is TGTGCCAGCAGTGAGGGACTAGCGGGGGCAGGGGAGCAGTACTTC.

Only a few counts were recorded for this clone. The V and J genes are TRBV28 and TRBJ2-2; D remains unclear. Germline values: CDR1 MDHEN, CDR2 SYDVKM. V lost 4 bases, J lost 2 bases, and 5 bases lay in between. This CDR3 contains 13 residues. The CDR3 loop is CASSYLNTGELFF. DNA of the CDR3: TGTGCCAGCAGTTACCTTAACACCGGGGAGCTGTTTTTT.

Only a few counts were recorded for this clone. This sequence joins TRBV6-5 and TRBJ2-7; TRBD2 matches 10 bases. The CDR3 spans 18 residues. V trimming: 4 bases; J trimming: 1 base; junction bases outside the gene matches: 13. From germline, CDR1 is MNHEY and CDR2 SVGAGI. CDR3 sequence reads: CASSSLRVSGGQSYEQYF. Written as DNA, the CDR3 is TGTGCCAGCAGTTCCCTCCGGGTTAGCGGGGGGCAATCCTACGAGCAGTACTTC.

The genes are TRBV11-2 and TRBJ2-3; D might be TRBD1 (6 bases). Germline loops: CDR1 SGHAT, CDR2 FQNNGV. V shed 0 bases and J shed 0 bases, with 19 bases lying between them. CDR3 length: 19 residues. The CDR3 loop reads CASSLDLQGIWGSTDTQYF. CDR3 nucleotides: TGTGCCAGCAGCTTAGATCTGCAGGGGATTTGGGGAAGCACAGATACGCAGTATTTT.

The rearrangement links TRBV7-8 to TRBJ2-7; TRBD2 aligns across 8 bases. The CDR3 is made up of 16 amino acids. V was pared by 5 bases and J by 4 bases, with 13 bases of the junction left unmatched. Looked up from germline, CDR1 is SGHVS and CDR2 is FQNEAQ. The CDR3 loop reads CASSLGAKREIYEQYF. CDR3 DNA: TGTGCCAGCAGCCTAGGGGCGAAGCGGGAGATATACGAGCAGTACTTC. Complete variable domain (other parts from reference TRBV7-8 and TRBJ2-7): GAGVSQSPRYKVAKRGQDVALRCDPISGHVSLFWYQQALGQGPEFLTYFQNEAQLDKSGLPSDRFFAERPEGSVSTLKIQRTQQEDSAVYLCASSLGAKREIYEQYFGPGTRLTVT.

CDR3 nucleotides: TGTGCCAGCAGTCCCGGGACTAGCGGCACAGATACGCAGTATTTT. This gives the protein CASSPGTSGTDTQYF. The V gene is TRBV6-4, the J gene TRBJ2-3; TRBD2 matches at 10 bases. The CDR3 spans 15 residues. Germline CDR1 is MRHNA and CDR2 is SNTAGT. The trim removed 5 bases at V and 1 base at J, leaving 3 bases unmatched.

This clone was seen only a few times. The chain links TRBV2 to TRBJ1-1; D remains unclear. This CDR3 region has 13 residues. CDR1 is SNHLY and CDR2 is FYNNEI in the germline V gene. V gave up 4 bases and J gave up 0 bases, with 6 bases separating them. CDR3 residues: CASSAVMNTEAFF. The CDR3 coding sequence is TGTGCCAGCAGTGCCGTCATGAACACTGAAGCTTTCTTT.

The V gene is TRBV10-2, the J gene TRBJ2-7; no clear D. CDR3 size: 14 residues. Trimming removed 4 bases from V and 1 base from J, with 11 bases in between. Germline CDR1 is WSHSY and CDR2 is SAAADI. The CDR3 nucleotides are TGCGCCAGCAGTGTAAGCAGTGTATCCTACGAGCAGTACTTC. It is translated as CASSVSSVSYEQYF.

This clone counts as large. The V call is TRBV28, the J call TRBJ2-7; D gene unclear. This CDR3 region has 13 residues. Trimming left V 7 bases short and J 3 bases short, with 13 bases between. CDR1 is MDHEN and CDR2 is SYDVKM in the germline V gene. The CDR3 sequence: CASIGWADYEQYF. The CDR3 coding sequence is TGTGCCAGCATCGGTTGGGCTGACTACGAGCAGTACTTC.

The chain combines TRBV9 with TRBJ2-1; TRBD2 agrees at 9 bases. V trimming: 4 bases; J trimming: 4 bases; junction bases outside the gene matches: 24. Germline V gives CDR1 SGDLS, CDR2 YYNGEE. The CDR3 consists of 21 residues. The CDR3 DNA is TGTGCCAGCAGCATTACCTGCTACACAGCCCCGGGACTAGCCGTATACAATGAGCAGTTCTTC. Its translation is CASSITCYTAPGLAVYNEQFF.

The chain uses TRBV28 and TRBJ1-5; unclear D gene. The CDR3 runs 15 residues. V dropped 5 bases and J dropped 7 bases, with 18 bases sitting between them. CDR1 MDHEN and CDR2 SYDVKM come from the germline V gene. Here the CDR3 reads CASSVTGSYGQPQHF. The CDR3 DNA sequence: TGTGCCAGCAGTGTAACCGGGAGTTACGGGCAGCCCCAGCATTTT. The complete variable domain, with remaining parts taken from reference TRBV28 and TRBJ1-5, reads DVKVTQSSRYLVKRTGEKVFLECVQDMDHENMFWYRQDPGLGLRLIYFSYDVKMKEKGDIPEGYSVSREKKERFSLILESASTNQTSMYLCASSVTGSYGQPQHFGDGTRLSIL.

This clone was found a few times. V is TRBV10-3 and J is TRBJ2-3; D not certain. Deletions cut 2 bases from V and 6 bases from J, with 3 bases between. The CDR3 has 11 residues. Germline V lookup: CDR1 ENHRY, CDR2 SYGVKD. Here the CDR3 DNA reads TGTGCCATCAGTGAGAGGGATACGCAGTATTTT. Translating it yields CAISERDTQYF.

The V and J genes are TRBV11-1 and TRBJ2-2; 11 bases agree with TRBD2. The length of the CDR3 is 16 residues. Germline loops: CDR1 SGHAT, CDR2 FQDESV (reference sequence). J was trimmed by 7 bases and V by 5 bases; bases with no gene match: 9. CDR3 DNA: TGTGCCAGCAGCCCAACTAGCGGGAGTCGAGGCGGGGAGCTGTTTTTT. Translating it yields CASSPTSGSRGGELFF.

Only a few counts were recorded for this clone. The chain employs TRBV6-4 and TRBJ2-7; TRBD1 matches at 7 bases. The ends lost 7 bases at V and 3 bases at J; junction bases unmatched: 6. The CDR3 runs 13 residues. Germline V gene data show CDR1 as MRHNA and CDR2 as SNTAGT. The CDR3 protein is CASKQGELYEQYF. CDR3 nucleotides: TGTGCCAGCAAGCAGGGGGAGCTCTACGAGCAGTACTTC.

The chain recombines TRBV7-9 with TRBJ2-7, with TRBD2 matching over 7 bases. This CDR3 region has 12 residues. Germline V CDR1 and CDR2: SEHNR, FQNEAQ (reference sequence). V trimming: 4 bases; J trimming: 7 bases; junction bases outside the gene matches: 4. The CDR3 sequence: CASSWEGGEQYF. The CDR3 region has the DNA TGTGCCAGCAGCTGGGAGGGTGGTGAGCAGTACTTC.

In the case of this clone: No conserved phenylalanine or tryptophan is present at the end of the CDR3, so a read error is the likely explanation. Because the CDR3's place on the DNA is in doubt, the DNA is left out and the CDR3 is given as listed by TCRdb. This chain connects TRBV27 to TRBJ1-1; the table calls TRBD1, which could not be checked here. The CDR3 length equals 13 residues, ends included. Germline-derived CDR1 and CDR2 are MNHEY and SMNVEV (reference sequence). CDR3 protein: CASSLGRGTEAYK.

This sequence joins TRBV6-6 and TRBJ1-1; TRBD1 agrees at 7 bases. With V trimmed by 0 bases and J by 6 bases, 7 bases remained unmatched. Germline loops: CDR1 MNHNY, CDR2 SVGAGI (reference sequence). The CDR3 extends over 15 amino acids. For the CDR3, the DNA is TGTGCCAGCAGTTACTCGAACCAGGGGGGGTCTGAAGCTTTCTTT. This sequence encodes CASSYSNQGGSEAFF.

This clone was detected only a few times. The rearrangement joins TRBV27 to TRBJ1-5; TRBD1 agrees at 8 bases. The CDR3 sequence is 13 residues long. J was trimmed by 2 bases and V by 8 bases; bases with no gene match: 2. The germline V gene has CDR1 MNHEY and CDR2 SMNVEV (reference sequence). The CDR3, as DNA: TGTGCCAGCTCGGGACAGGGCAATCAGCCCCAGCATTTT. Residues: CASSGQGNQPQHF.

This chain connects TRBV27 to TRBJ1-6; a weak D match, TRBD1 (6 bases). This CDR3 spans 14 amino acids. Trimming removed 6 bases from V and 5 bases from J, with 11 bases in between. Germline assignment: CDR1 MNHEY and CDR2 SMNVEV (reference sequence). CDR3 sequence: CASSLQGHNSPLHF. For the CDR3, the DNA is TGTGCCAGCAGCCTCCAGGGGCATAATTCACCCCTCCACTTT.

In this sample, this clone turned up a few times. CDR3 region: CASSSDQGETQYF. Written as DNA, the CDR3 is TGTGCCAGCAGTTCTGACCAGGGAGAGACCCAGTACTTC. This chain connects TRBV6-2 or TRBV6-3 to TRBJ2-5; a possible D gene is TRBD1 (5 bases). Per the germline V gene, CDR1 is MNHEY and CDR2 is SVGEGT. The ends were cut back, 4 bases at V and 4 bases at J, with 10 bases in the middle. The CDR3 runs to 13 residues.

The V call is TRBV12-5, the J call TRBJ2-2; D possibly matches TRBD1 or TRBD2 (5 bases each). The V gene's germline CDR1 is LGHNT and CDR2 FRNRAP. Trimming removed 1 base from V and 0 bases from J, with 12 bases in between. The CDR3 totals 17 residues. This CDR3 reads CASGLAWDGANTGELFF. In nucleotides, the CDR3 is TGTGCTAGTGGTTTGGCATGGGACGGAGCGAACACCGGGGAGCTGTTTTTT.

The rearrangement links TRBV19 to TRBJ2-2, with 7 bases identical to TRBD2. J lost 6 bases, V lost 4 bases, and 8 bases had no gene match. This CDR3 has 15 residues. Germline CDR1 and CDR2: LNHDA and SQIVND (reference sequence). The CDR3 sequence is CASSKEREKAGELFF. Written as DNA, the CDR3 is TGTGCCAGTAGTAAAGAGCGGGAAAAAGCCGGGGAGCTGTTTTTT. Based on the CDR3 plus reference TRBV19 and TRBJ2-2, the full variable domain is DGGITQSPKYLFRKEGQNVTLSCEQNLNHDAMYWYRQDPGQGLRLIYYSQIVNDFQKGDIAEGYSVSREKKESFPLTVTSAQKNPTAFYLCASSKEREKAGELFFGEGSRLTVL.